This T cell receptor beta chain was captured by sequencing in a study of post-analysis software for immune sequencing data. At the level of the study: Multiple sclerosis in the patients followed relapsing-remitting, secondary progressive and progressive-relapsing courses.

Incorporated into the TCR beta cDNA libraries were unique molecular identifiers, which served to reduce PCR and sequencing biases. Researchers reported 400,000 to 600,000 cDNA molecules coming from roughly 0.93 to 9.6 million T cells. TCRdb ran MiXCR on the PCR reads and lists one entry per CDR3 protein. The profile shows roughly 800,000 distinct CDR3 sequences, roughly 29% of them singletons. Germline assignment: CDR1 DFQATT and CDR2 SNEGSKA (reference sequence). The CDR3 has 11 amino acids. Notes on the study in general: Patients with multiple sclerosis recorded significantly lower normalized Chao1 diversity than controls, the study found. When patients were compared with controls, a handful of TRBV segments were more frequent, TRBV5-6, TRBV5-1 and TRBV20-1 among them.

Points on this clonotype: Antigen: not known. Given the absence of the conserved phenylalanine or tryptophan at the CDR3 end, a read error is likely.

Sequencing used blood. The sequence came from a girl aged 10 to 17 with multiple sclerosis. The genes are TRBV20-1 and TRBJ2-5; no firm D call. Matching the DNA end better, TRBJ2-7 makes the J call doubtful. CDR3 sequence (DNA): TGCAGTGCTAGTAGGGCCCACGAGCAGTACTGC. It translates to CSASRAHEQYC.